These 14 T cell receptor beta chains originate from one sample sequenced in a study of T cell responses to AZD1222 COVID-19 vaccine. Sequencing was performed with immunoSEQ multiplex PCR; in TCRdb, only in-frame clones are kept and a portion is missing. This table holds 90,000 to 150,000 clones, around 90% found once. The specimen comprised peripheral blood, sampled on day 0 of AZD1222 vaccination. Every receptor here comes from an adult in good health.

V and J are TRBV29-1 and TRBJ1-2; 10 bases map to TRBD1. Trimming removed 8 bases from V and 4 bases from J; junction bases left unmatched: 7. The length of the CDR3 is 13 residues. Germline CDR1 reads SQVTM; CDR2 reads ANQGSEA. CDR3 sequence reads: CSSGTGEAYGYTF. CDR3 coding DNA: TGCAGCTCAGGGACAGGGGAGGCCTATGGCTACACCTTC. Drawing the rest from reference TRBV29-1 and TRBJ1-2, the complete variable domain is SAVISQKPSRDICQRGTSLTIQCQVDSQVTMMFWYRQQPGQSLTLIATANQGSEATYESGFVIDKFPISRPNLTFSTLTVSNMSPEDSSIYLCSSGTGEAYGYTFGSGTRLTVV.

This rearrangement joins TRBV18 to TRBJ2-2; a possible D gene is TRBD1 (6 bases). The V end lost 5 bases, the J end lost 4 bases, and 8 bases lay between the germline ends. From germline, CDR1 is KGHSH and CDR2 LQKENI. The CDR3 consists of 13 residues. CDR3 DNA sequence: TGTGCCAGCTCAGGGGGCAGCACCGGGGAGCTGTTTTTT. It codes for CASSGGSTGELFF.

The V call is TRBV5-1, the J call TRBJ1-4, with TRBD1 matching over 7 bases. CDR1 is SGHRS and CDR2 is YFSETQ in the germline V gene. This CDR3 has 15 residues. The V gene end was trimmed by 2 bases and the J gene end by 7 bases; junction bases not matched to a gene: 8. This CDR3 is CASSFGTAKPEKLFF. CDR3 bases: TGCGCCAGCAGCTTCGGGACAGCCAAACCTGAAAAACTGTTTTTT. Looking up the rest from reference TRBV5-1 and TRBJ1-4 gives the full variable domain: KAGVTQTPRYLIKTRGQQVTLSCSPISGHRSVSWYQQTPGQGLQFLFEYFSETQRNKGNFPGRFSGRQFSNSRSEMNVSTLELGDSALYLCASSFGTAKPEKLFFGSGTQLSVL.

This clone was observed a handful of times. V usage is TRBV28 and J usage is TRBJ1-5; TRBD1 matches at 7 bases. The CDR3 runs 14 residues. Germline assignment: CDR1 MDHEN and CDR2 SYDVKM. V was clipped by 3 bases and J by 6 bases; unmatched bases: 5. CDR3 region: CASSFNRGSQPQHF. The CDR3 DNA reads as TGTGCCAGCAGTTTTAACAGGGGCAGTCAGCCCCAGCATTTT.

The CDR3 sequence: CASTRRGDNTEAFF. The DNA for the CDR3 is TGCGCCAGCACACGGCGGGGAGATAACACTGAAGCTTTCTTT. J is TRBJ1-1 and V is TRBV5-1; D gene unclear. V was pared by 6 bases and J by 2 bases, with 14 bases between. The germline V gene has CDR1 SGHRS and CDR2 YFSETQ. The length of the CDR3 is 14 residues.

This sequence joins TRBV19 and TRBJ2-6; D call uncertain. The V end was cut by 2 bases, the J end by 3 bases, with 8 bases between. The CDR3 consists of 15 residues. The germline gives CDR1 LNHDA, CDR2 SQIVND (reference sequence). DNA for the CDR3: TGTGCCAGTAGTATACTGGGTTTTGGGGCCAACGTCCTGACTTTC. Amino acid sequence: CASSILGFGANVLTF.

This clone was counted a single time. This chain's CDR3 is CASSRDPQETQYF. The CDR3 DNA follows: TGTGCCAGCAGCCGGGACCCGCAAGAGACCCAGTACTTC. J is TRBJ2-5 and V is TRBV7-3; D tentatively reads TRBD1 or TRBD2 (5 bases each). Trimming shortened V by 5 bases and J by 2 bases, and 9 bases separated the two germline ends. Germline V lookup: CDR1 SGHTA, CDR2 FQGTGA. CDR3 length equals 13 residues.

This clone showed up just a few times. The chain uses TRBV2 and TRBJ2-7; TRBD1 agrees at 9 bases. CDR1 SNHLY and CDR2 FYNNEI come from the germline V gene. Trimming at V came to 6 bases and at J to 5 bases, leaving 11 bases not matched to a gene. The CDR3 runs 15 residues. In nucleotides, the CDR3 is TGTGCCAGCAGGCGCCAACCGGGACAGGGTGACGAGCAGTACTTC. This encodes CASRRQPGQGDEQYF. Full variable domain (outside the CDR3, taken from reference TRBV2 and TRBJ2-7): EPEVTQTPSHQVTQMGQEVILRCVPISNHLYFYWYRQILGQKVEFLVSFYNNEISEKSEIFDDQFSVERPDGSNFTLKIRSTKLEDSAMYFCASRRQPGQGDEQYFGPGTRLTVT.

This chain uses TRBV27 with TRBJ2-1; D is perhaps TRBD2 (6 bases). Germline assignment: CDR1 MNHEY and CDR2 SMNVEV (reference sequence). V shed 4 bases and J shed 4 bases, with 17 bases lying between them. This CDR3 contains 16 residues. CDR3 residues: CASSSGRVAEYNEQFF. CDR3 DNA: TGTGCCAGCAGTTCCGGGCGGGTAGCGGAATACAATGAGCAGTTCTTC.

This chain joins TRBV6-5 and TRBJ2-7; 8 bases align to TRBD2. V lost 11 bases, J lost 5 bases, and 11 bases stayed unmatched. Germline CDR1 reads MNHEY; CDR2 reads SVGAGI. The CDR3 sequence is 13 residues long. For the CDR3, the DNA is TGTGCCGGCACAGCGGGAGTCGACCACGAGCAGTACTTC. Translating gives CAGTAGVDHEQYF.

This clone was counted once. CDR3 sequence reads: CSVAGTDQETQYF. CDR3 DNA sequence: TGCAGCGTCGCGGGGACAGATCAAGAGACCCAGTACTTC. The rearrangement uses TRBV29-1 and TRBJ2-5; TRBD1 might be the D (7 bases). CDR1 SQVTM and CDR2 ANQGSEA come from the germline V gene. The CDR3 covers 13 residues. V dropped 6 bases and J dropped 2 bases, with 13 bases sitting between them.

The chain is built from TRBV5-1 and TRBJ1-6; D gene ambiguous. Deletions cut 1 base from V and 7 bases from J, with 9 bases between. The CDR3 is made up of 14 amino acids. CDR1 SGHRS and CDR2 YFSETQ come from the germline V gene. The CDR3 DNA follows: TGCGCCAGCAGCTTGAGGACCCAAAATTCACCCCTCCACTTT. Protein sequence: CASSLRTQNSPLHF.

The J gene is TRBJ2-7, the V gene TRBV9, with D maybe TRBD2 (6 bases). The germline V and J ends were trimmed by 0 bases and 3 bases, with 10 bases remaining between them. The CDR3 spans 14 residues. Germline CDR1 is SGDLS and CDR2 is YYNGEE. The CDR3 DNA sequence: TGTGCCAGCAGCGTAGGACTAGGGGTCTACGAGCAGTACTTC. Protein product: CASSVGLGVYEQYF. The complete variable domain, with remaining parts taken from reference TRBV9 and TRBJ2-7, reads DSGVTQTPKHLITATGQRVTLRCSPRSGDLSVYWYQQSLDQGLQFLIQYYNGEERAKGNILERFSAQQFPDLHSELNLSSLELGDSALYFCASSVGLGVYEQYFGPGTRLTVT.

CDR3 nucleotides: TGTGCCAGCGGTGACGGGGGGATAAGGTACAATGAGCAGTTCTTC. It yields the protein CASGDGGIRYNEQFF. The V gene is TRBV21-1, the J gene TRBJ2-1; TRBD2, as called in the table, went unchecked against the DNA. TRBV21-1 is noted as a pseudogene. This CDR3 comprises 15 residues.